This TCR beta chain stems from a study of T cells in Graves' hyperthyroidism and ophthalmopathy (dated by TCRdb to the late 2010s). The study in broad terms: Peripheral blood samples were taken at the time of initial diagnosis, prior to any treatment. TCR V-J signatures able to tell the groups apart were searched for in a discovery cohort of 90 to 100 patients, of whom under 45 had Graves' ophthalmopathy and 55 to 60 had stable Graves' hyperthyroidism. Prospective prediction of ophthalmopathy was tested in an independent validation cohort consisting of roughly 20 hyperthyroidism patients and some 15 patients who later progressed to ophthalmopathy. For training and testing, the 100 or so patients in the discovery cohort were randomly divided in a 7:3 ratio. In addition, the study compared T-cell repertoires in thyroid tissue and in blood from 6 or 7 Graves' hyperthyroidism patients. Following sampling, methimazole starting at 30 mg daily was given to hyperthyroidism patients, and high-dose intravenous methylprednisolone was given to ophthalmopathy patients. The paper reports TCR Vbeta CDR3 sequencing of some 140 peripheral blood samples: around 45 ophthalmopathy, under 80 hyperthyroidism and approximately 17 progressor patients. Paper-wide results and their limitations: Blood samples also contained most of the expanded thyroid clonotypes (frequency above 0.001), which suggests that blood repertoires may reflect thyroid immune responses. In validation, the model predicted progression to ophthalmopathy a median of roughly six months before onset, with around 70% sensitivity and roughly 73% specificity. In cross-validation, a model built on a 13 V-J signature told ophthalmopathy apart from stable hyperthyroidism with approximately 90% sensitivity and around 84% specificity, and in testing the same model reached 80%/75%. Sample size was not statistically predetermined, and blinding of investigators to group allocation was not performed.

Amplification of TCR beta CDR3 regions was carried out from RNA transcripts. The TCR CDR3 was subjected to a first round of RT-PCR using the HTBI primer set and the Qiagen OneStep RT-PCR kit. Libraries were constructed in a second round of multiplex PCR, after which size selection and purification were performed. Sequencing of the libraries was done on an Illumina HiSeq2000 using paired-end 100 bp reads. As for the authors' bioinformatics: Raw data were processed with SOAPnuke, discarding reads with adapters, uncalled bases, mean Phred below 15, or no exact constant-primer or identifier match. High-quality paired reads were merged using COPE v1.2.5, and each unique nucleotide sequence was defined as a clonotype. MiTCR v1.1 was used to align the clonotypes against IMGT TRBV, TRBD and TRBJ reference segments. The analysis included only V-J combinations with a frequency above 0.0001, which together covered more than 99% of the repertoires. A TCS score was defined as the ratio of F50 (clonal expansion) to E x V (chaos), with BLOSUM62-based TCRdist applied between CDR3 peptides within each V-J. Welch's t-statistics and random forest reduced around 550 V-J features to 13, which were used in a naive Bayes classifier (R e1071). TCRdb reprocessed the public reads (quality trimming at Q25 with fastp, clone calling with MiXCR) and kept in-frame beta chains. Here each entry gathers all rows of one CDR3 protein and keeps the most common genes and DNA. These V and J calls are TCRdb output, not the study's own analysis. Counted in this sample were fewer than 600,000 distinct CDR3 sequences; roughly 14% of them appeared once. 15% to 20% of the sample comes from the top ten.

A patient counted as having stable Graves' hyperthyroidism if no progression to ophthalmopathy occurred over 18 months of follow-up. Hyperthyroidism patients were newly diagnosed, with disease duration under 2 months, and aged 18 to 65 years. Any patient with an uncontrolled infection, another autoimmune disease, pregnancy or lactation was excluded. Diagnoses were based on clinical symptoms, serum thyroxine and TRAb, thyroid ultrasound and orbital computed tomography. Ficoll-Paque density gradient centrifugation was used to isolate PBMCs from approximately 10 ml of fresh peripheral blood. Total RNA was extracted with Trizol reagent, and quality was checked on an Agilent 2100 Bioanalyzer. There are 16 amino acids in the CDR3, from cysteine to phenylalanine inclusive. CDR3 DNA only is kept here, 48 bases in frame from base 1. From a lookup of the germline V gene (reference sequence), CDR1 and CDR2 are GTSNPN and SVGIG. From V the trimming removes 1 base and from J it removes 1 base, while the gene matches leave 7 bases of the junction unaccounted for.

This clonotype was counted only a few times. Its antigen remains undetermined. No qualities accompany the bases; no much larger clone lies one base away. Sequencing used blood. The TCR originated in a woman younger than 30 with Graves' hyperthyroidism. Rearrangement joined TRBV30 to TRBJ1-5, and 7 junctional nucleotides match TRBD1. The CDR3 sequence is CAWSEKGANSNQPQHF. The DNA sequence is TGTGCCTGGAGTGAGAAGGGGGCCAACAGCAATCAGCCCCAGCATTTT. The entire variable domain, with the stretches around the CDR3 drawn from the reference TRBV30 and TRBJ1-5 proteins, is SQTIHQWPATLVQPVGSPLSLECTVEGTSNPNLYWYRQAAGRGLQLLFYSVGIGQISSEVPQNLSASRPQDRQFILSSKKLLLSDSGFYLCAWSEKGANSNQPQHFGDGTRLSIL.